These 31 T cell receptor beta chains originate from one sample sequenced in a study of T cell responses to AZD1222 COVID-19 vaccine. Profiling relied on immunoSEQ multiplex PCR, and the TCRdb table lists in-frame clones only, not all of them. The sample holds 120,000 or so clones, about 85% seen once. The material sequenced was peripheral blood, taken on day 0 of AZD1222 vaccination. These receptors were obtained from an adult in good health.

V is TRBV10-2 and J is TRBJ1-1, with D perhaps matching TRBD1 (5 bases). The V gene lost 1 base and the J gene lost 3 bases, with 12 bases spanning the gap. CDR3 length: 15 amino acids. Germline lookup yields CDR1 WSHSY and CDR2 SAAADI. Here the CDR3 reads CASSEWSRVDTEAFF. DNA for the CDR3: TGCGCCAGCAGTGAGTGGTCCAGGGTGGACACTGAAGCTTTCTTT.

This chain joins TRBV2 and TRBJ1-2; D is uncertain. Germline V gene lookup returns CDR1 SNHLY and CDR2 FYNNEI. V was clipped by 8 bases and J by 4 bases, with 14 bases between them. The CDR3 extends over 13 amino acids. CDR3 residues: CASSYEPVYGYTF. CDR3 coding DNA: TGTGCCAGCTCCTACGAGCCGGTCTATGGCTACACCTTC.

This clone appeared once. CDR3 in DNA: TGTGCCAGCAGCCAAGAGGTGGAGGCCAGGGCGCAGTACTTC. Encoded protein: CASSQEVEARAQYF. V usage is TRBV4-2 and J usage is TRBJ2-7; perhaps D is TRBD1 or TRBD2 (5 bases each). CDR3 length equals 14 residues. Per germline, CDR1 LGHNA and CDR2 YNFKEQ. V was pared by 0 bases and J by 9 bases, with 15 bases between.

The chain couples TRBV7-8 to TRBJ1-2, with D possibly TRBD1 on 5 matching bases. Looked up from germline, CDR1 is SGHVS and CDR2 is FQNEAQ. The CDR3 is made up of 14 amino acids. V was clipped by 2 bases and J by 2 bases, with 9 bases between them. The CDR3 nucleotides read TGTGCCAGCAGCTTAACAGGACAAAACTATGGCTACACCTTC. Translation gives CASSLTGQNYGYTF.

This chain uses TRBV9 with TRBJ2-2, with a weak D call TRBD2 (6 bases). Trimming left V 4 bases short and J 2 bases short, with 12 bases between. The CDR3 sequence is 15 residues long. Germline CDR1 SGDLS, CDR2 YYNGEE. CDR3 sequence: CASSLGGSNTGELFF. The CDR3 coding sequence is TGTGCCAGCAGCCTGGGGGGTTCCAACACCGGGGAGCTGTTTTTT.

The V and J genes are TRBV2 and TRBJ2-7; 8 bases align to TRBD2. V lost 1 base, J lost 0 bases, and 2 bases stayed unmatched. CDR3 length equals 15 residues. Germline loops: CDR1 SNHLY, CDR2 FYNNEI. CDR3 DNA sequence: TGTGCCAGCAGTGAAGGAGGGACTAGCTCCTACGAGCAGTACTTC. Encoded protein: CASSEGGTSSYEQYF.

V usage is TRBV11-1 and J usage is TRBJ1-4; TRBD1 aligns across 8 bases. The V and J ends lost 5 bases and 4 bases, in that order; junction bases with no gene match: 6. Germline CDR1 and CDR2: SGHAT and FQDESV (reference sequence). This CDR3 has 15 amino acids. The CDR3 region has the DNA TGTGCCAGCAGCCTAGACAGGGGAAGTAATGAAAAACTGTTTTTT. This sequence encodes CASSLDRGSNEKLFF.

Turning to this clone: At the DNA level, this CDR3 is encoded by other sequences in the same sample as well. V and J are TRBV6-5 and TRBJ2-5; 9 nucleotides line up with TRBD2. V trimming: 6 bases; J trimming: 5 bases; junction bases outside the gene matches: 7. Germline V gene lookup returns CDR1 MNHEY and CDR2 SVGAGI. The CDR3 covers 14 residues. The CDR3 region has the DNA TGTGCCAGCAGCCTAGCGGGGAGGCAGGAGACCCAGTACTTC. This codes for CASSLAGRQETQYF.

The count of this clone is one. The V gene is TRBV30, the J gene TRBJ2-1; possibly TRBD1 or TRBD2 for D (7 bases each). CDR3 length equals 12 residues. Trimming removed 2 bases from V and 10 bases from J, with 12 bases in between. Germline values: CDR1 GTSNPN, CDR2 SVGIG (reference sequence). The CDR3 is CAWSPQGGEQFF. For the CDR3, the DNA is TGTGCCTGGAGTCCCCAGGGGGGGGAGCAGTTCTTC.

V is TRBV5-8 and J is TRBJ1-6, with a weak D call TRBD1 (5 bases). The CDR3 runs 15 residues. Germline loops: CDR1 SGHTS, CDR2 YDEGEE. V was pared by 0 bases and J by 9 bases, with 13 bases between. The CDR3 reads CASSLALQAGSPLHF. CDR3 bases: TGTGCCAGCAGCTTGGCCCTACAGGCCGGTTCACCCCTCCACTTT.

The sample holds one count of this clone. This sequence joins TRBV7-8 and TRBJ2-3, with D maybe TRBD2 (7 bases). The CDR3 has 14 residues. V was trimmed by 6 bases and J by 7 bases, leaving 17 bases between them. The V gene's germline CDR1 is SGHVS and CDR2 FQNEAQ. The CDR3 region is CASSSSGGGNTQYF. The CDR3 nucleotides are TGTGCCAGCAGTTCCTCGGGGGGCGGAAATACGCAGTATTTT. The full variable domain, completed using reference TRBV7-8 and TRBJ2-3, is GAGVSQSPRYKVAKRGQDVALRCDPISGHVSLFWYQQALGQGPEFLTYFQNEAQLDKSGLPSDRFFAERPEGSVSTLKIQRTQQEDSAVYLCASSSSGGGNTQYFGPGTRLTVL.

The rearrangement links TRBV28 to TRBJ2-7; tentative D call: TRBD1 (5 bases). Germline V gene data show CDR1 as MDHEN and CDR2 as SYDVKM. V lost 5 bases and J lost 4, with 12 bases in between. This CDR3 is built from 13 residues. CDR3 bases: TGTGCCAGCAGTGCCAAGGGGCGGTACGAGCAGTACTTC. This encodes CASSAKGRYEQYF.

This clone was seen only a few times. J is TRBJ1-6 and V is TRBV7-2; TRBD1 matches 9 bases. The CDR3 totals 15 residues. Per the germline V gene, CDR1 is SGHTA and CDR2 is FQGNSA. Unmatched junction bases numbered 7, after V lost 5 bases and J lost 8 bases. CDR3 nucleotide sequence: TGTGCCAGCAGCCCCTGGACAGGGGATCATTCACCCCTCCACTTT. Translation: CASSPWTGDHSPLHF. The entire variable domain, with the rest obtained from reference TRBV7-2 and TRBJ1-6, is as follows: GAGVSQSPSNKVTEKGKDVELRCDPISGHTALYWYRQSLGQGLEFLIYFQGNSAPDKSGLPSDRFSAERTGGSVSTLTIQRTQQEDSAVYLCASSPWTGDHSPLHFGNGTRLTVT.

V gene TRBV3-1 (or the pseudogene TRBV3-2) combines with J gene TRBJ1-5; D is unresolved. The CDR3 spans 14 residues. Trimming removed 0 bases at V and 6 bases at J, with 9 bases between. The germline gives CDR1 LGHDT, CDR2 YNNKEL (reference sequence). This CDR3 reads CASSQDTVGQPQHF. The CDR3, as DNA: TGTGCCAGCAGCCAAGATACAGTAGGTCAGCCCCAGCATTTT.

The chain employs TRBV12-5 and TRBJ1-2; D is unresolved. Trimming shortened V by 4 bases and J by 3 bases, and 9 bases separated the two germline ends. The CDR3 totals 13 residues. Looked up from germline, CDR1 is LGHNT and CDR2 is FRNRAP. The DNA for the CDR3 is TGTGCTAGTGGTTCAACAGTAGACTATGGCTACACCTTC. Residues: CASGSTVDYGYTF.

The chain is built from TRBV5-6 and TRBJ2-1; 10 bases fit TRBD1. Germline V gene data show CDR1 as SGHDT and CDR2 as YYEEEE. The CDR3 has 16 residues. Trimming cost V 1 base and J 7 bases; bases outside gene matches: 8. The CDR3 sequence: CASSLPGQGDKNEQFF. The CDR3 DNA reads as TGTGCCAGCAGCTTGCCCGGACAGGGGGACAAAAATGAGCAGTTCTTC.

The CDR3 coding sequence is TGTGCCAGCTCACTGATCCCAGCGGGGTTGGATGAGCAGTTCTTC. Translation: CASSLIPAGLDEQFF. This rearrangement joins TRBV18 to TRBJ2-1; 7 positions agree with TRBD2. J lost 8 bases, V lost 4 bases, and 11 bases had no gene match. Looked up from germline, CDR1 is KGHSH and CDR2 is LQKENI. This CDR3 has 15 residues. Full variable domain (outside the CDR3, taken from reference TRBV18 and TRBJ2-1): NAGVMQNPRHLVRRRGQEARLRCSPMKGHSHVYWYRQLPEEGLKFMVYLQKENIIDESGMPKERFSAEFPKEGPSILRIQQVVRGDSAAYFCASSLIPAGLDEQFFGPGTRLTVL.

This chain connects TRBV28 to TRBJ2-1, with D possibly TRBD1 on 6 matching bases. Germline CDR1 reads MDHEN; CDR2 reads SYDVKM. V dropped 3 bases and J dropped 10 bases, with 19 bases sitting between them. This CDR3 spans 15 amino acids. CDR3 sequence: CASSLLGTPDREQFF. The CDR3 DNA follows: TGTGCCAGCAGTTTGCTGGGGACACCCGATAGGGAGCAGTTCTTC.

This chain uses TRBV5-8 with TRBJ1-6; D is possibly TRBD1 (6 bases). This CDR3 has 16 amino acids. V lost 5 bases to trimming and J lost 7 bases, with 19 bases between them. CDR1 is SGHTS, CDR2 YDEGEE, per germline. Here the CDR3 DNA reads TGTGCCAGCAGAATTCTCACGGGGGCAGGGAATTCACCCCTCCACTTT. This translates into CASRILTGAGNSPLHF.

V usage is TRBV2 and J usage is TRBJ2-7, with 8 positions matching TRBD1. Germline CDR1 is SNHLY and CDR2 is FYNNEI. The CDR3 sequence is 14 residues long. Germline trimming cut 4 bases from V and 4 bases from J; bases unmatched to any gene: 6. The CDR3 sequence is CASSVARGPYEQYF. The CDR3 nucleotides are TGTGCCAGCAGTGTGGCCAGGGGGCCGTACGAGCAGTACTTC.

The rearrangement uses TRBV6-5 and TRBJ2-7, with no clear D. CDR3 length: 11 amino acids. Trimming removed 5 bases at V and 4 bases at J, with 6 bases between. Looked up from germline, CDR1 is MNHEY and CDR2 is SVGAGI. CDR3 residues: CASSHTYEQYF. In DNA form, the CDR3 reads TGTGCCAGCAGTCACACTTACGAGCAGTACTTC.

The genes are TRBV5-6 and TRBJ2-3; D remains ambiguous. This CDR3 region has 17 residues. Trimming removed 0 bases from V and 3 bases from J, with 17 bases in between. The germline V gene encodes CDR1 SGHDT and CDR2 YYEEEE. The CDR3 DNA is TGTGCCAGCAGCTTGGGGGTCGATTGGTACGGGACAGATACGCAGTATTTT. It translates to CASSLGVDWYGTDTQYF.

The genes are TRBV5-1 and TRBJ1-4; D is uncertain. This CDR3 has 13 residues. Trimming removed 4 bases at V and 7 bases at J, with 11 bases between. The V gene's germline CDR1 is SGHRS and CDR2 YFSETQ. CDR3 residues: CASSVGIGEKLFF. CDR3 in DNA: TGCGCCAGCAGCGTGGGGATAGGTGAAAAACTGTTTTTT. The full variable domain, rest sourced from reference TRBV5-1 and TRBJ1-4, is KAGVTQTPRYLIKTRGQQVTLSCSPISGHRSVSWYQQTPGQGLQFLFEYFSETQRNKGNFPGRFSGRQFSNSRSEMNVSTLELGDSALYLCASSVGIGEKLFFGSGTQLSVL.

A word on this clone: A junction end diverges from the germline sequence, so it may reflect a read error. The CDR3 here is CASTYDRGRNQPQHF. CDR3 DNA: TGTGCCAGCACTTACGACCGGGGGCGGAATCAGCCCCAGCATTTT. The chain has TRBV6-5 and TRBJ1-5; D may be TRBD1 (6 bases). Germline values: CDR1 MNHEY, CDR2 SVGAGI. CDR3 length: 15 residues.

This rearrangement joins TRBV12-3 or TRBV12-4 to TRBJ2-2; D ambiguous. V was clipped by 7 bases and J by 7 bases, with 7 bases between them. The length of the CDR3 is 11 residues. CDR3 region: CASTPGGELFF. The CDR3 nucleotides read TGTGCCAGCACCCCTGGCGGGGAGCTGTTTTTT.

The chain employs TRBV6-5 and TRBJ1-4, with 11 bases identical to TRBD1. In germline, CDR1 is MNHEY, CDR2 SVGAGI. Trimming took 11 bases from V and 8 from J; bases not matched to a gene: 7. CDR3 length: 13 residues. For the CDR3, the DNA is TGTGCCGGCGGCCGGGACAGGGGGGAAAAACTGTTTTTT. The encoded protein is CAGGRDRGEKLFF.

The rearrangement uses TRBV4-1 and TRBJ2-7, with 7 bases that match TRBD2. The V segment lost 1 base and the J segment 3 bases; nucleotides outside the gene matches: 15. CDR1 and CDR2 from the germline V gene are MGHRA and YSYEKL. The CDR3 is 18 amino acids. This chain's CDR3 is CASSQGAGRADIGYEQYF. DNA of the CDR3: TGCGCCAGCAGCCAAGGGGCAGGGAGGGCAGACATAGGCTACGAGCAGTACTTC.

This clone has more than one count but fewer than ten. This chain uses TRBV18 with TRBJ1-5; 7 bases fit TRBD1. Germline V lookup: CDR1 KGHSH, CDR2 LQKENI. The V and J ends lost 6 bases and 6 bases, in that order; junction bases with no gene match: 8. There are 14 residues in the CDR3. CDR3 in amino acids: CASSSGQVGQPQHF. The CDR3 DNA follows: TGTGCCAGCTCTTCCGGACAGGTGGGTCAGCCCCAGCATTTT.

The rearrangement uses TRBV5-1 and TRBJ1-1; D possibly corresponds to TRBD1 (5 bases). Trimming left V 4 bases short and J 6 bases short, with 16 bases between. This CDR3 spans 14 amino acids. CDR1 is SGHRS, CDR2 YFSETQ, per germline. The CDR3 DNA reads as TGCGCCAGCAGCCCAAGACGGGGGAGCGCTGAAGCTTTCTTT. Translation gives CASSPRRGSAEAFF.

This clone turned up a few times. Here the CDR3 reads CASSTAHRGQGEAFF. The CDR3 nucleotides are TGTGCCAGCAGCACCGCTCACAGGGGCCAAGGTGAAGCTTTCTTT. This chain connects TRBV6-2 or TRBV6-3 to TRBJ1-1, with 7 bases identical to TRBD1. Trimming took 6 bases from V and 7 from J; bases not matched to a gene: 14. This CDR3 contains 15 residues. Germline V lookup: CDR1 MNHEY, CDR2 SVGEGT.

The CDR3 loop reads CASSFQGQGRAFF. The CDR3 DNA follows: TGTGCCAGCAGTTTCCAGGGACAGGGGAGAGCTTTCTTT. This chain uses TRBV12-3 or TRBV12-4 with TRBJ1-1, with 10 nucleotides matching TRBD1. The CDR3 is 13 residues long. The V gene end was trimmed by 3 bases and the J gene end by 10 bases; junction bases not matched to a gene: 5.